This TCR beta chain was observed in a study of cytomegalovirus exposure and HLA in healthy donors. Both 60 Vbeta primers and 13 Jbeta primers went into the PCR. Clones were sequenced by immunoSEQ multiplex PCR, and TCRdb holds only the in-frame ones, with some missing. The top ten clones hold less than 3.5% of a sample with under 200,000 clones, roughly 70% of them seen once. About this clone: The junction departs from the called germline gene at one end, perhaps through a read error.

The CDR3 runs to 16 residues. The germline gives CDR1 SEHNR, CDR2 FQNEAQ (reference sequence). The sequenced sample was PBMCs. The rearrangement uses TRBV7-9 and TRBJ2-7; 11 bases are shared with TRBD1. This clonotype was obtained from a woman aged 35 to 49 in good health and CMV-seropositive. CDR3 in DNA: TGTTCCAGCAGCGTGGGGTACGGGACAGGGGGGTACGAGCAGTACTTC. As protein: CSSSVGYGTGGYEQYF.